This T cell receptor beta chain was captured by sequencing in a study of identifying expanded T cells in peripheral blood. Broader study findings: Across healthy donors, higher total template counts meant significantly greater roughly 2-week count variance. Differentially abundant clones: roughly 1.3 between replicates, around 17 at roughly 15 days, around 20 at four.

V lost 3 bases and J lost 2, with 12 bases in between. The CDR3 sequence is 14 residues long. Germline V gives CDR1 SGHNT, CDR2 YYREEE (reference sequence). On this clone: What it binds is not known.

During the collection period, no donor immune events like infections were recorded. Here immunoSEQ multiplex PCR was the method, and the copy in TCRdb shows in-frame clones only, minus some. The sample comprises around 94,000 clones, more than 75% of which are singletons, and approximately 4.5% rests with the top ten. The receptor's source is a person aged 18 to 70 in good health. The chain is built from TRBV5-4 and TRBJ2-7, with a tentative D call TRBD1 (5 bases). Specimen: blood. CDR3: CASSWGRAPYEQYF. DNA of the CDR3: TGTGCCAGCAGCTGGGGCCGGGCTCCCTACGAGCAGTACTTC.